This T cell receptor (beta chain) was captured by sequencing in a study of cytomegalovirus exposure and HLA in healthy donors. Notes on the study in general: Despite most TCR sequences being rare, some public TCRs occurred in many donors. Segments of the TCR beta V type were, in most cases, productive about 87% or about 30% of the time in an earlier analysis. A missense DCLRE1C variant was associated with V- and J-gene trimming of TCR beta chains in a later analysis, and an independent cohort replicated the association. Among CMV-associated TCR beta chains, most appeared HLA-restricted in a later analysis.

Turning to this clone: Its antigen remains unidentified.

The PCR had 60 Vbeta and 13 Jbeta primers. The assay was immunoSEQ multiplex PCR, and TCRdb's table has in-frame clones only and misses some. The sample holds 150,000 to 200,000 clones, around 72% seen once. Sequenced sample: PBMCs. The sequence came from a woman in her forties in good health and CMV-seropositive.

The DNA for the CDR3 is TGCAGCGCACAGGAAAACACTGAAGCTTTCTTT. Its translation: CSAQENTEAFF. The gene calls are TRBV29-1 and TRBJ1-1; possibly TRBD1 for D (5 bases). The CDR3 spans 11 residues. Trimming left V 7 bases short and J 2 bases short, with 8 bases between. Per the germline V gene, CDR1 is SQVTM and CDR2 is ANQGSEA.